The T cell receptor (beta chain) described here comes from a study of T cell responses to AZD1222 COVID-19 vaccine. General study points: Spike-specific TCR breadth rose after two AZD1222 doses, and depth rose as well. Mostly white British, mostly female donors; authors suggested clonal diversity may be underestimated. Reports say nearly half of spike-specific TCRs go after unmutated variant regions.

CDR1 and CDR2 from the germline V gene are MRHNA and SNTAGT. The CDR3 runs to 10 residues. Comment on this clone: Its antigen is undetermined. One end of the junction is discordant with germline, which a read error may explain.

TCRdb's table, derived via immunoSEQ multiplex PCR, lists solely in-frame clones and lacks some. This repertoire shows fewer than 140,000 clones, 80% to 95% found once; its top ten account for less than 10%. The TCR was taken from an adult who received the AZD1222 COVID-19 vaccine. This rearrangement joins TRBV6-4 to TRBJ2-7; no clear D. Material: peripheral blood, obtained 28 days after the second AZD1222 dose. CDR3 residues: CDGDSYEQYF. CDR3 DNA: TGCGATGGAGACTCCTACGAGCAGTACTTC.